The rows below give T cell receptor beta chains drawn from one sample of a study of blood T cell repertoires in COVID-19. The repertoire was sequenced with immunoSEQ multiplex PCR; TCRdb's copy has only in-frame clones and lacks some. Seen here are about 200,000 clones, 85% observed once, and the top ten hold approximately 19%. Sequencing was carried out using PBMCs or T cells enriched from blood (not recorded which). The source is a man in his forties who had recovered from COVID-19. The CDR3 runs from the conserved cysteine through the conserved F or W. D genes are given only for firm matches. Only some rows state a clone size, as once, few, many or a class for expanded clones.

CDR3 DNA: TGTGCCAGCAGCTTGGGGGGTATGGGACTTAGGAGCCCTGGCTACACCTTC
CDR3 protein: CASSLGGMGLRSPGYTF
D gene: NA
CDR3 length: 17
clone size: few
V gene: TRBV5-4
J gene: TRBJ1-2

CDR3 DNA: TGTGCCAGCAGTGGTGAACTAGCGGGAGCGAATGAGCAGTTCTTC
CDR3 protein: CASSGELAGANEQFF
D gene: TRBD2
CDR3 length: 15
clone size: NA
V gene: TRBV6-4
J gene: TRBJ2-1

CDR3 DNA: TGTGCCAGCCGCCGGGGACAGGAAAGTCGATACACCTTC
CDR3 protein: CASRRGQESRYTF
D gene: TRBD1
CDR3 length: 13
clone size: NA
V gene: TRBV2
J gene: TRBJ1-2

CDR3 DNA: TGCGCCAGCAGCCAAAGCCCCGGGACAGGGAATAACAATCAGCCCCAGCATTTT
CDR3 protein: CASSQSPGTGNNNQPQHF
D gene: TRBD1
CDR3 length: 18
clone size: NA
V gene: TRBV4-1
J gene: TRBJ1-5

CDR3 DNA: TGTGCCAGCAGTTTAGGAGGGAGTCTTCCTGAGCAGTTCTTC
CDR3 protein: CASSLGGSLPEQFF
D gene: NA
CDR3 length: 14
clone size: NA
V gene: TRBV11-3
J gene: TRBJ2-1

CDR3 DNA: TGTGCCAGCAGCCTCCGGACAACCGTCTATGGCTACACCTTC
CDR3 protein: CASSLRTTVYGYTF
D gene: NA
CDR3 length: 14
clone size: few
V gene: TRBV3-1/TRBV3-2
J gene: TRBJ1-2

CDR3 DNA: TGCGCCAGCAGCCAACAACCCGGGACAGACAACAATGAGCAGTTCTTC
CDR3 protein: CASSQQPGTDNNEQFF
D gene: TRBD1
CDR3 length: 16
clone size: once
V gene: TRBV5-1
J gene: TRBJ2-1

CDR3 DNA: TGTGCCAGCAGCCAAGGGTTCGGGTTGGAGACCCAGTACTTC
CDR3 protein: CASSQGFGLETQYF
D gene: NA
CDR3 length: 14
clone size: NA
V gene: TRBV4-2
J gene: TRBJ2-5

CDR3 DNA: TGTGCCAGCAGCCCCCGGGGGGGTGGTACAGATACGCAGTATTTT
CDR3 protein: CASSPRGGGTDTQYF
D gene: TRBD2
CDR3 length: 15
clone size: NA
V gene: TRBV28
J gene: TRBJ2-3

CDR3 DNA: TGTGCCAGCAGCTTAGGGACAGGGGGGTACTACGAGCAGTACTTC
CDR3 protein: CASSLGTGGYYEQYF
D gene: TRBD1
CDR3 length: 15
clone size: NA
V gene: TRBV7-2
J gene: TRBJ2-7

CDR3 DNA: TGTGCCAGCAGTCCTCCTTATTTGGGAGGTAACAATGAGCAGTTCTTC
CDR3 protein: CASSPPYLGGNNEQFF
D gene: NA
CDR3 length: 16
clone size: once
V gene: TRBV11-3
J gene: TRBJ2-1

CDR3 DNA: TGTGCCAGCAGCCTTGGGACAGGGACCAGGGAGCAGTACTTC
CDR3 protein: CASSLGTGTREQYF
D gene: TRBD1
CDR3 length: 14
clone size: once
V gene: TRBV7-9
J gene: TRBJ2-7

CDR3 DNA: TGTGCCAGCACTGTCGGTTCCTACAATGAGCAGTTCTTC
CDR3 protein: CASTVGSYNEQFF
D gene: NA
CDR3 length: 13
clone size: NA
V gene: TRBV7-9
J gene: TRBJ2-1

CDR3 DNA: TGTGCCAGCAGCAAAGGGCTAGAGAGGTCTTTCGACTACGAGCAGTACTTC
CDR3 protein: CASSKGLERSFDYEQYF
D gene: NA
CDR3 length: 17
clone size: NA
V gene: TRBV21-1
J gene: TRBJ2-7

CDR3 DNA: TGTGCCAGCAGCTTAGCATCAGGGGGGAACACTGAAGCTTTCTTT
CDR3 protein: CASSLASGGNTEAFF
D gene: TRBD1
CDR3 length: 15
clone size: NA
V gene: TRBV7-2
J gene: TRBJ1-1

CDR3 DNA: TGTGCCATCAGTGTTGGGTCTAGCGGGAGGAATGGAGAGACCCAGTACTTC
CDR3 protein: CAISVGSSGRNGETQYF
D gene: TRBD2
CDR3 length: 17
clone size: NA
V gene: TRBV10-3
J gene: TRBJ2-5

CDR3 DNA: TGTGCCAGCAGCTCTTCGGCCTACGAGCAGTACTTC
CDR3 protein: CASSSSAYEQYF
D gene: NA
CDR3 length: 12
clone size: NA
V gene: TRBV9
J gene: TRBJ2-7

CDR3 DNA: TGTGCCAGCAGCCAACAGGGGTTGACTAAAGCTTTCTTT
CDR3 protein: CASSQQGLTKAFF
D gene: NA
CDR3 length: 13
clone size: few
V gene: TRBV14
J gene: TRBJ1-1

CDR3 DNA: TGTGCCAGCAGTCCCGGAGGCGCCGCGAATACGCAGTATTTT
CDR3 protein: CASSPGGAANTQYF
D gene: NA
CDR3 length: 14
clone size: NA
V gene: TRBV28
J gene: TRBJ2-3

CDR3 DNA: TGCGCCAGCAGCTCCAGCCGGGGAGAGACCCAGTACTTC
CDR3 protein: CASSSSRGETQYF
D gene: NA
CDR3 length: 13
clone size: NA
V gene: TRBV5-1
J gene: TRBJ2-5

CDR3 DNA: TGTGCCAGCTCTGATATTGGGCAGGTGAACACTGAAGCTTTCTTT
CDR3 protein: CASSDIGQVNTEAFF
D gene: NA
CDR3 length: 15
clone size: NA
V gene: TRBV6-5
J gene: TRBJ1-1

CDR3 DNA: TGTGCCAGCAGCCCTGACAGGGGGCTTTTTGGCTACACCTTC
CDR3 protein: CASSPDRGLFGYTF
D gene: TRBD1
CDR3 length: 14
clone size: NA
V gene: TRBV16
J gene: TRBJ1-2

CDR3 DNA: TGTGCCAGCAGCCCTATAGTCGGGACTAGCGGTTTCTACGAGCAGTACTTC
CDR3 protein: CASSPIVGTSGFYEQYF
D gene: TRBD2
CDR3 length: 17
clone size: NA
V gene: TRBV3-1/TRBV3-2
J gene: TRBJ2-7

CDR3 DNA: TGTGCCAGCGGTGAAGTAGCCTACGAGCAGTACTTC
CDR3 protein: CASGEVAYEQYF
D gene: NA
CDR3 length: 12
clone size: NA
V gene: TRBV28
J gene: TRBJ2-7

CDR3 DNA: TGTGCCAGTACCCCGACAGGGAAGTTCAACTATGGCTACACCTTC
CDR3 protein: CASTPTGKFNYGYTF
D gene: TRBD1
CDR3 length: 15
clone size: NA
V gene: TRBV19
J gene: TRBJ1-2

CDR3 DNA: TGCGCCAGCAGCCAAGGGTATAGCAATGAAGCTTTCTTT
CDR3 protein: CASSQGYSNEAFF
D gene: NA
CDR3 length: 13
clone size: NA
V gene: TRBV4-1
J gene: TRBJ1-1

CDR3 DNA: TGTGCCAGCAGCTTGGTACTAGCGGGAGTCCGTGAGCAGTTCTTC
CDR3 protein: CASSLVLAGVREQFF
D gene: TRBD2
CDR3 length: 15
clone size: NA
V gene: TRBV5-5
J gene: TRBJ2-1

CDR3 DNA: TGTGCCAGTAGTATTCCGGGACAGGGCGGTTCACCCCTCCACTTT
CDR3 protein: CASSIPGQGGSPLHF
D gene: TRBD1
CDR3 length: 15
clone size: NA
V gene: TRBV19
J gene: TRBJ1-6

CDR3 DNA: TGTGCCAGCAGCTTGAGGGACAGGGGTTATAATGAGCAGTTCTTC
CDR3 protein: CASSLRDRGYNEQFF
D gene: TRBD1
CDR3 length: 15
clone size: NA
V gene: TRBV11-3
J gene: TRBJ2-1

CDR3 DNA: TGTGCAAGTCGCTTAGAAGCAGGGCACAATGAGCAGTTCTTC
CDR3 protein: CASRLEAGHNEQFF
D gene: NA
CDR3 length: 14
clone size: NA
V gene: TRBV12-2
J gene: TRBJ2-1

CDR3 DNA: TGTGCCAGCTCACCGGACAGCACTAACTATGGCTACACCTTC
CDR3 protein: CASSPDSTNYGYTF
D gene: NA
CDR3 length: 14
clone size: NA
V gene: TRBV18
J gene: TRBJ1-2

CDR3 DNA: TGTGCCACCGGGACTAGCGGGAGTATTATTGATGAGCAGTTCTTC
CDR3 protein: CATGTSGSIIDEQFF
D gene: TRBD2
CDR3 length: 15
clone size: NA
V gene: TRBV25-1
J gene: TRBJ2-1

CDR3 DNA: TGCGCCAGCAGCCAAGCGGTCAGCGATAGATATGGCTACACCTTC
CDR3 protein: CASSQAVSDRYGYTF
D gene: NA
CDR3 length: 15
clone size: once
V gene: TRBV4-1
J gene: TRBJ1-2

CDR3 DNA: TGCAGCGTTGAACCCCAGGGCTTGAACACTGAAGCTTTCTTT
CDR3 protein: CSVEPQGLNTEAFF
D gene: NA
CDR3 length: 14
clone size: many
V gene: TRBV29-1
J gene: TRBJ1-1

CDR3 DNA: TGTGCCAGCAGTGCGCGACAGGGGTCAACTAATGAAAAACTGTTTTTT
CDR3 protein: CASSARQGSTNEKLFF
D gene: TRBD1
CDR3 length: 16
clone size: NA
V gene: TRBV25-1
J gene: TRBJ1-4

CDR3 DNA: TGTGCCAGCAGCCTCGACAGGGGAGGCGAGCAGTACTTC
CDR3 protein: CASSLDRGGEQYF
D gene: TRBD1
CDR3 length: 13
clone size: NA
V gene: TRBV5-6
J gene: TRBJ2-7

CDR3 DNA: TGTGCCAGCAATGGGGAGTGGGGCAATCAGCCCCAGCATTTT
CDR3 protein: CASNGEWGNQPQHF
D gene: NA
CDR3 length: 14
clone size: NA
V gene: TRBV6-5
J gene: TRBJ1-5

CDR3 DNA: TGTGCCAGCAGCTTGGGGTGGGGGGAGAGCACAGATACGCAGTATTTT
CDR3 protein: CASSLGWGESTDTQYF
D gene: NA
CDR3 length: 16
clone size: once
V gene: TRBV5-5
J gene: TRBJ2-3

CDR3 DNA: TGTGCCAGCAGCGCGTACAGGGGAGCCTACGAGCAGTACTTC
CDR3 protein: CASSAYRGAYEQYF
D gene: TRBD1
CDR3 length: 14
clone size: NA
V gene: TRBV5-5
J gene: TRBJ2-7

CDR3 DNA: TGCGCCAGCAGCTTGGTGCGGGAGGGCCCCTACGAGCAGTACTTC
CDR3 protein: CASSLVREGPYEQYF
D gene: TRBD2
CDR3 length: 15
clone size: NA
V gene: TRBV5-1
J gene: TRBJ2-7

CDR3 DNA: TGTGCCATCAGTGAGTGGAGGGGACCGCACTACGAGCAGTACTTC
CDR3 protein: CAISEWRGPHYEQYF
D gene: NA
CDR3 length: 15
clone size: once
V gene: TRBV10-3
J gene: TRBJ2-7

CDR3 DNA: TGTGCCAGCAGCTTAGGGCAGGGCGGATATCAGCCCCAGCATTTT
CDR3 protein: CASSLGQGGYQPQHF
D gene: NA
CDR3 length: 15
clone size: NA
V gene: TRBV5-6
J gene: TRBJ1-5

CDR3 DNA: TGTGCCAGCAAAACGGTAGGGGGCAACACTGAAGCTTTCTTT
CDR3 protein: CASKTVGGNTEAFF
D gene: TRBD1
CDR3 length: 14
clone size: NA
V gene: TRBV13
J gene: TRBJ1-1

CDR3 DNA: TGTGCCAGCAGCGTAGGGACCGGGGGGGGTGGCTACACCTTC
CDR3 protein: CASSVGTGGGGYTF
D gene: NA
CDR3 length: 14
clone size: NA
V gene: TRBV9
J gene: TRBJ1-2